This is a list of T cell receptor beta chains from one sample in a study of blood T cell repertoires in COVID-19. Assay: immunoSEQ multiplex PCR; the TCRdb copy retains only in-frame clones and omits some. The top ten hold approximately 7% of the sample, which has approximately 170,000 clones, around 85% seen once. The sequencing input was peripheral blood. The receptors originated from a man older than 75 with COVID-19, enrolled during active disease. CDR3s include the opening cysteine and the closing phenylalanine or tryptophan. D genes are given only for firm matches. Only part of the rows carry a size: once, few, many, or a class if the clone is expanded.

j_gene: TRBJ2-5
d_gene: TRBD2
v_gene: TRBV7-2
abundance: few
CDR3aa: CASNPSGAQETQYF

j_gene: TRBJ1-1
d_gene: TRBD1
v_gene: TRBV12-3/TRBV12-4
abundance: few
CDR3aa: CASSLRRGRAFF

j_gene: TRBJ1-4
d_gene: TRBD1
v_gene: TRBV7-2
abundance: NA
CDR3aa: CASSLQGNEKLFF

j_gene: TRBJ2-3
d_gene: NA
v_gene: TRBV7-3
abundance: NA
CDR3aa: CASRRGGLSDTQYF

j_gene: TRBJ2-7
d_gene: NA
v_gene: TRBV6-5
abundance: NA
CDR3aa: CASAFGQPYEQYF

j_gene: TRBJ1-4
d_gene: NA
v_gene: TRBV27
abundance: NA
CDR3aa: CASSYRASEKLFF

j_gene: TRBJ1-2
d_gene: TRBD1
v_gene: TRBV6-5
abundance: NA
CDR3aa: CASSSPRTGNYGYTF

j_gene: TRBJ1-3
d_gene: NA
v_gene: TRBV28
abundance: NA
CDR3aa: CASLENSGNTIYF

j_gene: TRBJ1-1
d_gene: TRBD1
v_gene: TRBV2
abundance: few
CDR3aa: CASTTRPGQGGAEAFF

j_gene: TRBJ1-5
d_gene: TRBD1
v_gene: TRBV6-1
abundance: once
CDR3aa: CASSDSNRGNNQPQHF

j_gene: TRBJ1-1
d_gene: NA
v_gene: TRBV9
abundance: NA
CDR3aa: CASSVVGDKNTEAFF

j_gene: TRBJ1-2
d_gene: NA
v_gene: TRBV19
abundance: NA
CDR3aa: CASSAWGTDSRLYGYTF

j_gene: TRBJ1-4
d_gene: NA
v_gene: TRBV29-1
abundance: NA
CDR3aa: CSVAVDEKLFF